The rows below give T cell receptor beta chains drawn from one sample of a study of CD8 T cells in ankylosing spondylitis. TCRdb used MiXCR to reprocess the 5' RACE reads, holding one entry per CDR3 protein. The sample includes fewer than 750,000 distinct CDR3 sequences, around a fifth of them seen just once. Sequencing was carried out using blood, either unsorted or a sorted T cell fraction (not recorded which). All receptors derive from a male donor with ankylosing spondylitis. CDR3s include the opening cysteine and the closing phenylalanine or tryptophan. Each record gives: CDR3 protein, V gene.

CDR3 protein: CSVGADYEQYF
V gene: TRBV29-1

CDR3 protein: CASSLWASGYNEQFF
V gene: TRBV28

CDR3 protein: CVSRATEYSNQPQHF
V gene: TRBV6-1

CDR3 protein: CSAPPGGQATLRRNYGYTF
V gene: TRBV20-1

CDR3 protein: CSVVGRMNTEAFF
V gene: TRBV29-1

CDR3 protein: CASSLPPGTGVSNEQFF
V gene: TRBV5-1

CDR3 protein: CSVEDWAAGELFF
V gene: TRBV29-1

CDR3 protein: CASSLAENEKLFF
V gene: TRBV12-3/TRBV12-4

CDR3 protein: CASSAGTRLNEQFF
V gene: TRBV27

CDR3 protein: CASSYPRLARNNEQFF
V gene: TRBV6-2/TRBV6-3

CDR3 protein: CASSSTLPRGANSPLHF
V gene: TRBV6-5

CDR3 protein: CASSPVSPATNEKLFF
V gene: TRBV7-9

CDR3 protein: CASSLGANRNTGELFF
V gene: TRBV12-3/TRBV12-4

CDR3 protein: CASSPREPLMNTEAFF
V gene: TRBV7-9

CDR3 protein: CASSYSYRENTGELFF
V gene: TRBV6-5

CDR3 protein: CASSITSGYGAQYF
V gene: TRBV5-1

CDR3 protein: CASSPLGGGQETQYF
V gene: TRBV6-1

CDR3 protein: CASSFPGGSYGYTF
V gene: TRBV7-2

CDR3 protein: CSASGADRVGFGYTF
V gene: TRBV20-1

CDR3 protein: CASSSLLAGVHNEQFF
V gene: TRBV5-1

CDR3 protein: CSARIPGQVNTEAFF
V gene: TRBV20-1

CDR3 protein: CASHVPPGGQNTGELFF
V gene: TRBV5-1

CDR3 protein: CASSYSLLSEQYF
V gene: TRBV6-6

CDR3 protein: CASSQGPEKLFF
V gene: TRBV3-1

CDR3 protein: CSARDNSHAGAYEQYF
V gene: TRBV20-1

CDR3 protein: CSAITGGANQPQHF
V gene: TRBV20-1

CDR3 protein: CASGGSRDPYNEQFF
V gene: TRBV27

CDR3 protein: CASSARLAGETQYF
V gene: TRBV9

CDR3 protein: CASSQEGWYEQYF
V gene: TRBV5-5

CDR3 protein: CASSQGGRYNEQFF
V gene: TRBV4-1

CDR3 protein: CSVGPASSTTGGYTF
V gene: TRBV29-1

CDR3 protein: CSVAGDRSNSYNEQFF
V gene: TRBV29-1

CDR3 protein: CASMGGNRPYEQYF
V gene: TRBV7-8

CDR3 protein: CASSRWREAYEQYF
V gene: TRBV7-8

CDR3 protein: CASKRGITASYNEQFF
V gene: TRBV6-1

CDR3 protein: CASSQWRESYEQYF
V gene: TRBV4-1

CDR3 protein: CASSAGTYEQYF
V gene: TRBV12-3/TRBV12-4

CDR3 protein: CASSLTGQGRREQYF
V gene: TRBV27

CDR3 protein: CASSSPVLADEDEQFF
V gene: TRBV28

CDR3 protein: CASRRSDSDNQPQHF
V gene: TRBV5-1

CDR3 protein: CASSQDLGDEKLFF
V gene: TRBV4-2

CDR3 protein: CSARDVSGSENSYEQYF
V gene: TRBV20-1

CDR3 protein: CASSRWKGNTGELFF
V gene: TRBV3-1

CDR3 protein: CASSYPTQGLNEQFF
V gene: TRBV7-9

CDR3 protein: CASSEYRGGAHSEQYF
V gene: TRBV25-1

CDR3 protein: CASSQDWTQYF
V gene: TRBV3-1

CDR3 protein: CASIAGGRTGELFF
V gene: TRBV6-1

CDR3 protein: CSAKTGNQPQHF
V gene: TRBV20-1

CDR3 protein: CASSLEAELYEQYF
V gene: TRBV11-2

CDR3 protein: CASSQPGRANTEAFF
V gene: TRBV4-2

CDR3 protein: CASSKEEDSNQPQHF
V gene: TRBV4-2

CDR3 protein: CASSQTVVEGIYEQFF
V gene: TRBV4-1

CDR3 protein: CASSLGAKRGNTEAFF
V gene: TRBV7-6

CDR3 protein: CAISEGTKGGTDTQYF
V gene: TRBV10-3

CDR3 protein: CSAGGLANNEQFF
V gene: TRBV20-1

CDR3 protein: CASKRGLADDNEQFF
V gene: TRBV2

CDR3 protein: CASRLRGFTYEQYF
V gene: TRBV5-6

CDR3 protein: CASSPRAGTQYF
V gene: TRBV3-1

CDR3 protein: CASSLSQGAKNIQYF
V gene: TRBV12-3/TRBV12-4

CDR3 protein: CASSQDDVTFSYNEQFF
V gene: TRBV4-1